These T cell receptor beta chains were read from a single sample in a study of T cell responses to AZD1222 COVID-19 vaccine. Assay: immunoSEQ multiplex PCR; the TCRdb copy retains only in-frame clones and omits some. The data show roughly 120,000 clones, with about 86% seen just once and about 3% held by the top ten. This specimen was peripheral blood, taken 28 days after the second AZD1222 dose. All receptors derive from an adult who received the AZD1222 COVID-19 vaccine. The CDR3 runs from the conserved cysteine through the conserved F or W. The D gene is left open where the match is weak. A row's size may be missing; if present it is once, few, many or a size class.

TRBV19	.	TRBJ1-6	TRBD1	TGTGCCAGTAGACAGGGGTTTGAGAATTCACCCCTCCACTTT	CASRQGFENSPLHF
TRBV30	.	TRBJ1-3	TRBD1	TGTGCCTGGAGTGCACACGGGACAGGCTCCGGAAACACCATATATTTT	CAWSAHGTGSGNTIYF
TRBV6-5	.	TRBJ1-2	TRBD1	TGTGCCAGCAGTTACGGGGGACAGGGGGGCTACACCTTC	CASSYGGQGGYTF
TRBV4-1	.	TRBJ1-5	TRBD1	TGCGCCAGCAGCCAAGAAAGGGGACAGGGGAACCAGCCCCAGCATTTT	CASSQERGQGNQPQHF
TRBV4-3	.	TRBJ1-1	.	TGCGCCAGCAGCCTAAGAACGGGTCCCACTGAAGCTTTCTTT	CASSLRTGPTEAFF
TRBV11-2	once	TRBJ1-3	.	TGTGCCAGCAGCTTATTGAGTTTTAGAAACACCATATATTTT	CASSLLSFRNTIYF
TRBV6-5	.	TRBJ2-2	.	TGTGCCAGCAGTTCAAGACCGAGCACCGGGGAGCTGTTTTTT	CASSSRPSTGELFF
TRBV12-3/TRBV12-4	.	TRBJ2-1	.	TGTGCCAGCAGTGGGGAATACAATGAGCAGTTCTTC	CASSGEYNEQFF
TRBV5-8	.	TRBJ1-4	.	TGTGCCAGCAGCCTCGGTTGGGGTAATGAAAAACTGTTTTTT	CASSLGWGNEKLFF
TRBV6-5	.	TRBJ2-6	.	TGTGCCAGCAGTTACGGTCGGGGCTCTGGGGCCAACGTCCTGACTTTC	CASSYGRGSGANVLTF
TRBV19	.	TRBJ1-2	.	TGTGCCAGTAGGTTACGTCCTAACTATGGCTACACCTTC	CASRLRPNYGYTF
TRBV30	.	TRBJ1-6	.	TGTGCCTGGGGGGTGGGGAACCTGAATTCACCCCTCCACTTT	CAWGVGNLNSPLHF
TRBV18	once	TRBJ1-5	TRBD1	TGTGCCAGCTCACCATTTGAAGGGGGCTCGGGTCAGCCCCAGCATTTT	CASSPFEGGSGQPQHF
TRBV6-5	.	TRBJ1-1	.	TGTGCCAGCAGCGTTCAAGGGAACACTGAAGCTTTCTTT	CASSVQGNTEAFF
TRBV9	.	TRBJ2-5	TRBD2	TGTGCCAGCAGCGTGGGACTAGCGGGGCTCGAGACCCAGTACTTC	CASSVGLAGLETQYF
TRBV10-2	.	TRBJ1-5	.	TGCGCCAGCCGAGATACAGGGTTAGGGCCCCAGCATTTT	CASRDTGLGPQHF
TRBV5-6	.	TRBJ2-4	.	TGTGCCAGCAGCTTCTCGGCTGGGGTTAAAAACATTCAGTACTTC	CASSFSAGVKNIQYF
TRBV3-1/TRBV3-2	.	TRBJ1-1	.	TGTGCCAGCAGCCAAGATGCGGCAGGAACTGAAGCTTTCTTT	CASSQDAAGTEAFF
TRBV6-5	.	TRBJ2-2	.	TGTGCCAGCAACCTGGGATCCGGGGAGCTGTTTTTT	CASNLGSGELFF
TRBV7-2	.	TRBJ1-1	TRBD1	TGTGCCAGCAGCTTAGGGCGGACAGGGGGGGACGAGTCCTTT	CASSLGRTGGDESF
TRBV7-9	.	TRBJ1-2	.	TGTGCCAGCAGCTTAAACAGGCTTTTACCTGATGGCTACACCTTC	CASSLNRLLPDGYTF
TRBV19	.	TRBJ1-2	TRBD1	TGTGCCAGTAGTATGGCAGGGGGCTTTTATCTCGATGGCTACACCTTC	CASSMAGGFYLDGYTF
TRBV19	.	TRBJ2-1	.	TGTGCCAGTAGTATACCCCCTAACTACAATGAGCAGTTCTTC	CASSIPPNYNEQFF
TRBV10-1	.	TRBJ2-6	.	TGCGCCAGCAGTGAGGGTGGGGCTGGGGCCAACGTCCTGACTTTC	CASSEGGAGANVLTF
TRBV6-5	once	TRBJ2-7	.	TGTGCCAGCAGTTACGGGCAGGGGTTTTCCTACGAGCAGTACTTC	CASSYGQGFSYEQYF
TRBV18	.	TRBJ2-7	.	TGTGCCAGCTCCCGGCAGACTTACGAGCAGTACTTC	CASSRQTYEQYF
TRBV9	.	TRBJ1-5	.	TGTGCCAGCAGCGTAGGGGTGGAGGGGAATCAGCCCCAGCATTTT	CASSVGVEGNQPQHF
TRBV6-4	.	TRBJ1-1	.	TGTGCCAGCAGTCAACTCCCCAATGGGGCTGAAGCTTTCTTT	CASSQLPNGAEAFF
TRBV30	.	TRBJ1-5	.	TGTGCCTGGAGTGTATTGGGGCAGGGAAGTCAGCCCCAGCATTTT	CAWSVLGQGSQPQHF
TRBV11-3	.	TRBJ2-3	.	TGTGCCAGCAGCTATGTTAGCACAGATACGCAGTATTTT	CASSYVSTDTQYF
TRBV4-1	.	TRBJ2-7	TRBD1	TGCGCCAGCAGCCAAGTCCTGGGACAGGGCTTCTACGAGCAGTACTTC	CASSQVLGQGFYEQYF
TRBV6-6	.	TRBJ2-1	TRBD1	TGTGCCAGCAGTTACCCCGGACAGGGGAATGAGCAGTTCTTC	CASSYPGQGNEQFF
TRBV19	few	TRBJ1-5	.	TGTGCCAGTAGTATAATTGCAGGCTCGAGCAATCAGCCCCAGCATTTT	CASSIIAGSSNQPQHF
TRBV12-3/TRBV12-4	.	TRBJ1-4	.	TGTGCCAGCAGTTCCCGCAGTGGGGAAAAACTGTTTTTT	CASSSRSGEKLFF
TRBV19	.	TRBJ2-3	.	TGTGCCAGTAGTAGGCAGGGATTAGATACGCAGTATTTT	CASSRQGLDTQYF
TRBV15	.	TRBJ2-7	.	TGTGCCACCAGCAGGAGTGACAGCCTACGCCCCCACGAGCAGTACTTC	CATSRSDSLRPHEQYF
TRBV18	.	TRBJ2-7	TRBD1	TGTGCCAGCTCAATAAGGGACAGGGGGAATTACGAGCAGTACTTC	CASSIRDRGNYEQYF
TRBV19	.	TRBJ2-3	TRBD1	TGTGCCAGTAGCAGGACCGGGACAGGGGATGCAGATACGCAGTATTTT	CASSRTGTGDADTQYF
TRBV6-5	few	TRBJ2-7	TRBD1	TGTGCCAGCAGGGGGACAGGGGGGTCCTACGAGCAGTACTTC	CASRGTGGSYEQYF
TRBV7-9	.	TRBJ1-1	.	TGTGCCAGCAGCTTAGTGGGGACTACTAGGACTGAAGCTTTCTTT	CASSLVGTTRTEAFF
TRBV19	once	TRBJ2-1	TRBD2	TGTGCCAGTAGTATAGCCACCCGAGCGGGGGGGCCTGGTGAGCAGTTCTTC	CASSIATRAGGPGEQFF
TRBV25-1	.	TRBJ2-5	.	TGTGCCAGCAGTGAATATAAGGGGGAACGAGAGACCCAGTACTTC	CASSEYKGERETQYF
TRBV15	few	TRBJ2-7	.	TGTGCCACCAGGGCGGCGTTGGGCAAGGGCGAGCAGTACTTC	CATRAALGKGEQYF
TRBV5-1	.	TRBJ2-5	TRBD2	TGCGCCAGCAGCTTAAAGGGAGGGGAGACCCAGTACTTC	CASSLKGGETQYF
TRBV4-1	.	TRBJ2-3	TRBD2	TGCGCCAGCAGCCAGGTGGCGGGGGGCGGGGATACGCAGTATTTT	CASSQVAGGGDTQYF
TRBV9	.	TRBJ2-7	.	TGTGCCAGCAGCGAGAGTTCGGGGTCCTACGAGCAGTACTTC	CASSESSGSYEQYF
TRBV25-1	few	TRBJ1-4	.	TGTGCCAGCAGTGATAGAGAAGGAAATGAAAAACTGTTTTTT	CASSDREGNEKLFF
TRBV19	.	TRBJ1-2	.	TGTGCCAGTAGTATATTCGGGGGGGCGTATAACTATGGCTACACCTTC	CASSIFGGAYNYGYTF
TRBV30	.	TRBJ2-2	.	TGTGCCTGGAGTCTAAGACCCGACGGGGAGCTGTTTTTT	CAWSLRPDGELFF
TRBV4-1	once	TRBJ2-2	.	TGCGCCAGCAGCCAAGAGGGGTATCGGACCGGGGAGCTGTTTTTT	CASSQEGYRTGELFF
TRBV7-2	.	TRBJ2-1	.	TGTGCCAGCAGCTTAGATTGGGGCTACAATGAGCAGTTCTTC	CASSLDWGYNEQFF
TRBV4-1	.	TRBJ1-1	.	TGCGCCAGCAGCCAAGTAGGGTTCGGGGTCCCCGAAGGAGCTTTCTTT	CASSQVGFGVPEGAFF
TRBV21-1	once	TRBJ1-5	.	TGTGCCAGCAGCAATTCAATCCGGGACCCAGTCCCCTTTAGCAATCAGCCCCAGCATTTT	CASSNSIRDPVPFSNQPQHF
TRBV5-6	.	TRBJ1-1	.	TGTGCCAGCAGCTCGCCTCGGGGTCGCATGAACACTGAAGCTTTCTTT	CASSSPRGRMNTEAFF